The rows below give T cell receptor beta chains drawn from one sample of a study of OX40 agonist ivuxolimab in advanced cancers. Generated by immunoSEQ multiplex PCR, the TCRdb table keeps only in-frame clones and is missing some. The table records approximately 60,000 clones, nearly 95% of them present only once. Sample: CD4+ or CD8+ T cells sorted from blood, taken in a trial of the OX40 agonist ivuxolimab. The origin of the receptors is an adult with an advanced solid tumor such as melanoma, head and neck, liver or kidney cancer. The CDR3 runs from the conserved cysteine through the conserved F or W. A D gene is named only where the DNA matches it firmly. Size tells how often a clone was seen (once, few, many) or the class of an expanded clone, and some rows leave it out.

CDR3nt,CDR3aa,j_gene,d_gene,abundance,v_gene
TGCGCCAGCAGCTTGGACACAACCCTTCAGCCCCAGCATTTT,CASSLDTTLQPQHF,TRBJ1-5,NA,NA,TRBV5-1
TGTGCCAGCAGTTTACTGCTAGCGGGAGGGAAGGATACCGGGGAGCTGTTTTTT,CASSLLLAGGKDTGELFF,TRBJ2-2,TRBD2,NA,TRBV27
TGTGCCAGCGGGGGACTAGCGTCCTCAGAAGGCTACGAGCAGTACTTC,CASGGLASSEGYEQYF,TRBJ2-7,TRBD2,NA,TRBV6-6
TGCGCCAGCAGCCAAGGGCACCTAGCATGGGGCACCGGGGAGCTGTTTTTT,CASSQGHLAWGTGELFF,TRBJ2-2,NA,NA,TRBV4-3
TGTGCCAGCAGCGTCAGAGGGGTCGACAATGAGCAGTTCTTC,CASSVRGVDNEQFF,TRBJ2-1,NA,NA,TRBV9
TGTGCCAGCAGCGTAGTTGGTGCCGGGGCACCGCTCTATGGCTACACCTTC,CASSVVGAGAPLYGYTF,TRBJ1-2,NA,NA,TRBV9
TGTGCCAGCAGTGACTCCCGGGACATAGGCTCGACTGAAGCTTTCTTT,CASSDSRDIGSTEAFF,TRBJ1-1,NA,once,TRBV2
TGTGCCAGCAGCGGGTACAGGGGTACCAACTATGGCTACACCTTC,CASSGYRGTNYGYTF,TRBJ1-2,TRBD1,NA,TRBV9
TGTGCCAGCACCAATACAGGGGGCGGTTATGAAAAACTGTTTTTT,CASTNTGGGYEKLFF,TRBJ1-4,TRBD1,NA,TRBV6-5
TGTGCCAGCAGGGCCCCGGCAGCACCGTGGGACGAGCAGTACTTC,CASRAPAAPWDEQYF,TRBJ2-7,NA,NA,TRBV27
TGTGCCAGCAGTCCATCGGGACTAGCGGGATTATACGAGCAGTACTTC,CASSPSGLAGLYEQYF,TRBJ2-7,TRBD2,NA,TRBV27
TGTGCCAGCAGCAATTTTTTTTCACCGGGACAGCGCTGTAGCAATCAGCCCCAGCATTTT,CASSNFFSPGQRCSNQPQHF,TRBJ1-5,NA,NA,TRBV21-1
TGTGCCAGCAGCCGGACGACGGGGCAAACAAAAGAGACCCAGTACTTC,CASSRTTGQTKETQYF,TRBJ2-5,NA,NA,TRBV5-4
TGTGCCAGCAGTTACGGGCTGAAGGGCTATCAGCCCCAGCATTTT,CASSYGLKGYQPQHF,TRBJ1-5,NA,NA,TRBV28
TGTGCCAGCAGGAACGGGAGCTCCTACGAGCAGTACTTC,CASRNGSSYEQYF,TRBJ2-7,NA,NA,TRBV11-2
TGTGCCAGCAGTGTAAGCTCCGGGACCCTAGATTACGAGCAGTACTTC,CASSVSSGTLDYEQYF,TRBJ2-7,NA,NA,TRBV27
TGTGCCAGCAGCTTAGTGAAAACCCCTGGGGAGCAGTTCTTC,CASSLVKTPGEQFF,TRBJ2-1,NA,few,TRBV7-8
TGTGCCAGCAGCGTATCAGGAGCCGGGACCTACGAGCAGTACTTC,CASSVSGAGTYEQYF,TRBJ2-7,NA,NA,TRBV9
TGTGCCAGCAGCTTAGGGACAGGGGATACCTTCTATGGCTACACCTTC,CASSLGTGDTFYGYTF,TRBJ1-2,TRBD1,NA,TRBV11-2
TGTGCCAGCAGTGGGGAACCTTTCGCCACCTACGAGCAGTACTTC,CASSGEPFATYEQYF,TRBJ2-7,NA,once,TRBV28
TGTGCCAGCAGCGCCGGGGGACTAGGGAACACCGGGGAGCTGTTTTTT,CASSAGGLGNTGELFF,TRBJ2-2,TRBD2,NA,TRBV9
TGTGCCAGCAGTACAGGGGTCCACGAGCAGTACTTC,CASSTGVHEQYF,TRBJ2-7,TRBD1,NA,TRBV6-5
TGTGCCAGCAGCGTAGGAATGGCGGGAGGGCCCCGGGAGACCCAGTACTTC,CASSVGMAGGPRETQYF,TRBJ2-5,TRBD2,once,TRBV9
TGTGCCAGTTCTGCCGACTACGAGCAGTACTTC,CASSADYEQYF,TRBJ2-7,NA,NA,TRBV19
TGCGCCAGCAGCCAAGATGGGCCGGTAACCGGGGAGCTGTTTTTT,CASSQDGPVTGELFF,TRBJ2-2,NA,NA,TRBV4-3
TGCAGCGTTGAAAGGGACGCAACAATGAACACTGAAGCTTTCTTT,CSVERDATMNTEAFF,TRBJ1-1,NA,NA,TRBV29-1
TGTGCCAGCAGTCCAACCGGGACATACAGATACGAGCAGTACTTC,CASSPTGTYRYEQYF,TRBJ2-7,NA,NA,TRBV27
TGTGCCAGCACCCCCGGGACTAGCGGGAGTTGGTACGAGCAGTACTTC,CASTPGTSGSWYEQYF,TRBJ2-7,TRBD2,once,TRBV28
TGTGCCAGCAGTTTTCGGGGGAAGGCCTACGAGCAGTACTTC,CASSFRGKAYEQYF,TRBJ2-7,NA,NA,TRBV28
TGTGCCAGCACGTCAATAGGTCGCACAGATACGCAGTATTTT,CASTSIGRTDTQYF,TRBJ2-3,NA,once,TRBV27
TGTGCCAGCAGTCGATGGGACTTCAATGAGCAGTTCTTC,CASSRWDFNEQFF,TRBJ2-1,NA,NA,TRBV11-3
TGTGCCAGCAGTTTACCGGGAGGCACCGGGGAGCTGTTTTTT,CASSLPGGTGELFF,TRBJ2-2,TRBD2,NA,TRBV28
TGTGCCAGCAGCCCGGAGGGGAGGGGACGACTTGGGGGACACAATGAGCAGTTCTTC,CASSPEGRGRLGGHNEQFF,TRBJ2-1,TRBD2,NA,TRBV7-2
TGTGCCAGTACCCCACGGCCTGGCACAGATACGCAGTATTTT,CASTPRPGTDTQYF,TRBJ2-3,NA,NA,TRBV19
TGTGCCAGCAGTGACCCAATAAGACCACTAGCGGGGCTATTCTACGAGCAGTACTTC,CASSDPIRPLAGLFYEQYF,TRBJ2-7,TRBD2,NA,TRBV6-4
TGTGCCAGCAGTTACTGGTATGGGGGGCGGACAGATACGCAGTATTTT,CASSYWYGGRTDTQYF,TRBJ2-3,NA,NA,TRBV6-5